The T cell receptor beta chain under discussion was sequenced for a study of CD4 T cells in relation to SARS-CoV-2 and coronaviruses. Study-level information: TCR beta CDR3s were sequenced after roughly nine-day antigen culture of PBMCs. Of the patients, fewer than 10 were male, a few female, two Hispanic.

Germline CDR1 and CDR2: KGHSH and LQKENI. The CDR3 runs to 13 residues. Trimming took 5 bases from V and 5 from J, leaving 13 bases between them. CEF-cultured naive and memory CD4+ T cell DNA got survey-level sequencing. Assay: immunoSEQ multiplex PCR; the TCRdb copy retains only in-frame clones and omits some. The data contain approximately 40,000 clones, 75% to 85% of them singletons. This clone was counted only a few times. The antigen is unknown. The source material was memory CD4+ T cells from PBMCs, cultured in vitro. This TCR derives from an adult with COVID-19. The chain recombines TRBV18 with TRBJ2-7, with D unresolved. CDR3 loop: CASSWGQSDEQYF. DNA of the CDR3: TGTGCCAGCTCATGGGGTCAATCCGACGAGCAGTACTTC. Together with reference TRBV18 and TRBJ2-7, the CDR3 gives the full variable domain: NAGVMQNPRHLVRRRGQEARLRCSPMKGHSHVYWYRQLPEEGLKFMVYLQKENIIDESGMPKERFSAEFPKEGPSILRIQQVVRGDSAAYFCASSWGQSDEQYFGPGTRLTVT.